Given below is one T cell receptor (beta chain) in context. Antigen specificity is unknown. Repertoires were generated with immunoSEQ multiplex PCR, while TCRdb's copy carries only in-frame clones and drops some. The sample holds some 110,000 clones, around 92% seen once. The V segment lost 0 bases and the J segment 6 bases; nucleotides outside the gene matches: 3. Germline V gene data show CDR1 as SGHTS and CDR2 as YDEGEE. The CDR3 length is 15 residues. The sample comes from a study of T cell repertoires and HLA-DP antigens. Study-wide context: CD4+ T cells were cocultured with HeLa cells expressing HLA-DP.

Specimen: CD4+ T cells from PBMCs. This clonotype originated in a young woman in good health and CMV-seronegative. The gene calls are TRBV5-8 and TRBJ1-5, with 10 nucleotides matching TRBD1. The CDR3 region is CASSLGDRGSQPQHF. In DNA, the CDR3 is TGTGCCAGCAGCTTGGGGGACAGGGGCAGTCAGCCCCAGCATTTT.